Shown below are 30 T cell receptor beta chains from a single sample sequenced in a study of blood T cell repertoires in COVID-19. The assay was immunoSEQ multiplex PCR, and TCRdb's table has in-frame clones only and misses some. The top ten hold roughly a sixth of the sample, which has around 250,000 clones, over 75% seen once. Sequencing was done on a sample of PBMCs or T cells enriched from blood (not recorded which). The receptors derive from a man aged 18 to 30 who had recovered from COVID-19.

The CDR3 loop is CASSLGTGGSDTQYF. The CDR3 region has the DNA TGTGCCAGCAGCTTGGGGACAGGGGGCTCAGATACGCAGTATTTT. The chain couples TRBV7-9 to TRBJ2-3; TRBD1 matches at 12 bases. The V segment lost 3 bases and the J segment 4 bases; nucleotides outside the gene matches: 2. Per the germline V gene, CDR1 is SEHNR and CDR2 is FQNEAQ (reference sequence). The CDR3 spans 15 residues.

This clone was observed once. The genes are TRBV4-1 and TRBJ1-5; D not resolved. Germline CDR1 reads MGHRA; CDR2 reads YSYEKL. Trimming shortened V by 8 bases and J by 0 bases, and 14 bases separated the two germline ends. The CDR3 has 15 amino acids. The CDR3 reads CASRESGYSNQPQHF. In DNA form, the CDR3 reads TGCGCCAGCCGAGAATCGGGGTATAGCAATCAGCCCCAGCATTTT.

This sequence joins TRBV7-9 and TRBJ1-2, with 8 bases matching TRBD1. The CDR3 length is 14 residues. Unmatched junction bases numbered 7, after V lost 6 bases and J lost 4 bases. Germline lookup yields CDR1 SEHNR and CDR2 FQNEAQ (reference sequence). CDR3 nucleotides: TGTGCCAGCAGTACCGTGACAGGGGTCTATGGCTACACCTTC. This codes for CASSTVTGVYGYTF.

The J gene is TRBJ2-3, the V gene TRBV7-6; TRBD1 is a possible D gene (5 bases). Germline-derived CDR1 and CDR2 are SGHVS and FNYEAQ. This CDR3 has 15 amino acids. Trimming cost V 5 bases and J 3 bases, with 15 bases left between them. CDR3 protein: CASSTGQVLTDTQYF. Written as DNA, the CDR3 is TGTGCCAGCAGCACAGGACAAGTCCTTACAGATACGCAGTATTTT. The entire variable domain, with the rest obtained from reference TRBV7-6 and TRBJ2-3, is as follows: GAGVSQSPRYKVTKRGQDVALRCDPISGHVSLYWYRQALGQGPEFLTYFNYEAQQDKSGLPNDRFSAERPEGSISTLTIQRTEQRDSAMYRCASSTGQVLTDTQYFGPGTRLTVL.

This clone has more than one count but fewer than ten. The chain combines TRBV21-1 with TRBJ1-2. TRBV21-1 is a documented pseudogene. This CDR3 contains 12 residues. CDR3 nucleotides: TGTGCCAGCAGCGTCCGAGCGTACGGCTACACCTTC. This sequence encodes CASSVRAYGYTF.

This chain links TRBV7-2 with TRBJ2-1; TRBD2 agrees at 7 bases. J was trimmed by 6 bases and V by 4 bases; bases with no gene match: 3. Germline V gives CDR1 SGHTA, CDR2 FQGNSA. This CDR3 is built from 13 residues. CDR3 sequence reads: CASSSGGSNEQFF. The CDR3, as DNA: TGTGCCAGCAGCTCGGGGGGTTCCAATGAGCAGTTCTTC.

This clone was recorded once. The V gene is TRBV11-3, the J gene TRBJ2-5, with 7 bases aligning to TRBD2. This CDR3 has 20 amino acids. Germline V gives CDR1 SGHNT, CDR2 YENEEA. The J segment lost 5 bases and the V segment lost 0 bases, leaving 21 bases of the junction unmatched. The CDR3 DNA follows: TGTGCCAGCAGCTTAGATGTGTGGGAGGGGCAGCCCATAGACTTGGAGACCCAGTACTTC. This sequence encodes CASSLDVWEGQPIDLETQYF.

The rearrangement uses TRBV2 and TRBJ2-1, with D possibly being TRBD1 (5 bases). The CDR3 sequence is 16 residues long. V shed 1 base and J shed 2 bases, with 12 bases lying between them. From germline, CDR1 is SNHLY and CDR2 FYNNEI. In DNA, the CDR3 is TGTGCCAGCAGTGAAGGGCGTGGGGCGGCCTACAATGAGCAGTTCTTC. This gives the protein CASSEGRGAAYNEQFF.

The rearrangement uses TRBV19 and TRBJ1-6; 9 nucleotides line up with TRBD1. The ends lost 10 bases at V and 8 bases at J; junction bases unmatched: 9. The germline V gene encodes CDR1 LNHDA and CDR2 SQIVND (reference sequence). This CDR3 spans 14 amino acids. CDR3 sequence reads: CATSIRTGDSPLHF. The CDR3 nucleotides read TGTGCCACAAGTATAAGGACAGGGGATTCACCCCTCCACTTT.

This clone was seen once. The chain combines TRBV5-1 with TRBJ1-1; D gene uncertain. This CDR3 region has 14 residues. With 0 bases removed from V and 4 bases from J, the gap between germline ends came to 10 bases. Germline loops: CDR1 SGHRS, CDR2 YFSETQ. The CDR3 DNA is TGCGCCAGCAGCTTGGCATCGGGGAGCACTGAAGCTTTCTTT. Residues: CASSLASGSTEAFF.

The chain employs TRBV30 and TRBJ1-4, with D hard to call. V shed 2 bases and J shed 4 bases, with 8 bases lying between them. Germline V gives CDR1 GTSNPN, CDR2 SVGIG (reference sequence). This CDR3 is 13 amino acids long. The CDR3 region has the DNA TGTGCCTGGAGTCTACAGTTTAATGAAAAACTGTTTTTT. The encoded protein is CAWSLQFNEKLFF.

This chain uses TRBV7-9 with TRBJ2-1; possible D gene TRBD1, 6 bases. This CDR3 is built from 13 residues. CDR1 SEHNR and CDR2 FQNEAQ come from the germline V gene (reference sequence). Trimming left V 2 bases short and J 5 bases short, with 7 bases between. The CDR3 coding sequence is TGTGCCAGCAGCTTAAGACAGGACAATGAGCAGTTCTTC. This gives the protein CASSLRQDNEQFF.

The table lists this clone with a few counts. The V gene is TRBV11-3, the J gene TRBJ2-7; no clear D gene. V was cut by 5 bases and J by 1 base, with 9 bases left in between. The germline V gene encodes CDR1 SGHNT and CDR2 YENEEA. This CDR3 has 13 amino acids. This CDR3 is CASSVTRSYEQYF. The CDR3, as DNA: TGTGCCAGCAGCGTCACACGTTCCTACGAGCAGTACTTC.

The chain recombines TRBV5-4 with TRBJ2-1, with 7 positions matching TRBD2. Germline values: CDR1 SGHNT, CDR2 YYREEE (reference sequence). This CDR3 is 16 amino acids long. V was clipped by 5 bases and J by 0 bases; unmatched bases: 8. The CDR3 protein is CASSASSGVSYNEQFF. CDR3 bases: TGTGCCAGCAGTGCCTCGAGCGGGGTCTCCTACAATGAGCAGTTCTTC.

The gene calls are TRBV6-2 or TRBV6-3 and TRBJ2-3; TRBD2 agrees at 14 bases. The CDR3 totals 18 residues. V dropped 4 bases and J dropped 2; count of bases not matched to a gene: 8. Per the germline V gene, CDR1 is MNHEY and CDR2 is SVGEGT. The CDR3 sequence: CASSLIGTSGGLTDTQYF. In DNA, the CDR3 is TGTGCCAGCAGTTTAATTGGGACTAGCGGGGGCCTCACAGATACGCAGTATTTT.

The V gene is TRBV19, the J gene TRBJ2-2, with TRBD2 matching 11 bases. Germline values: CDR1 LNHDA, CDR2 SQIVND (reference sequence). This CDR3 spans 16 amino acids. V lost 4 bases and J lost 6; bases outside the gene matches: 7. As DNA, the CDR3 is TGTGCCAGTAGTACCGAGACTAGCGGGACGCCCGGGGAGCTGTTTTTT. Translated, it gives CASSTETSGTPGELFF.

The chain joins TRBV7-9 to TRBJ2-7, with TRBD2 identical over 11 bases. The CDR3 loop spans 16 amino acids. CDR1 and CDR2 from the germline V gene are SEHNR and FQNEAQ (reference sequence). The trim removed 4 bases at V and 1 base at J, leaving 6 bases unmatched. In DNA form, the CDR3 reads TGTGCCAGCAGCTCAGCGGGACTAGCGGCTTCCTACGAGCAGTACTTC. Translated: CASSSAGLAASYEQYF.

This chain uses TRBV5-5 with TRBJ2-7, with D unresolved. With 1 base removed from V and 3 bases from J, the gap between germline ends came to 8 bases. Germline lookup yields CDR1 SGHKS and CDR2 YYEKEE (reference sequence). This CDR3 has 13 amino acids. The chain's CDR3 is CASSLTAIYEQYF. CDR3 DNA: TGTGCCAGCAGCTTGACAGCAATCTACGAGCAGTACTTC. The variable domain in full, with the rest retrieved from reference TRBV5-5 and TRBJ2-7, is DAGVTQSPTHLIKTRGQQVTLRCSPISGHKSVSWYQQVLGQGPQFIFQYYEKEERGRGNFPDRFSARQFPNYSSELNVNALLLGDSALYLCASSLTAIYEQYFGPGTRLTVT.

The J gene is TRBJ2-7, the V gene TRBV11-2; possible D gene TRBD2, 5 bases. The V gene lost 0 bases and the J gene lost 2 bases, with 8 bases spanning the gap. Looked up from germline, CDR1 is SGHAT and CDR2 is FQNNGV. CDR3 length equals 14 residues. The CDR3 spells CASSLDGVPYEQYF. The CDR3 nucleotides are TGTGCCAGCAGCTTAGACGGGGTTCCCTACGAGCAGTACTTC. The full variable domain, its missing parts supplied by reference TRBV11-2 and TRBJ2-7, is EAGVAQSPRYKIIEKRQSVAFWCNPISGHATLYWYQQILGQGPKLLIQFQNNGVVDDSQLPKDRFSAERLKGVDSTLKIQPAKLEDSAVYLCASSLDGVPYEQYFGPGTRLTVT.

The DNA for the CDR3 is TGTGCCAGCAGCCCCCCGGTAGGGGAAAACTATGGCTACACCTTC. Residues: CASSPPVGENYGYTF. The chain links TRBV7-8 to TRBJ1-2; possible D gene TRBD1, 5 bases. Germline CDR1 SGHVS, CDR2 FQNEAQ. The CDR3 contains 15 residues. The V and J ends lost 5 bases and 2 bases respectively, with 15 bases between them. Full variable domain (remainder filled in from reference TRBV7-8 and TRBJ1-2): GAGVSQSPRYKVAKRGQDVALRCDPISGHVSLFWYQQALGQGPEFLTYFQNEAQLDKSGLPSDRFFAERPEGSVSTLKIQRTQQEDSAVYLCASSPPVGENYGYTFGSGTRLTVV.

This clone was counted only a few times. Additional DNA sequences in this sample encode the identical CDR3. The rearrangement joins TRBV30 to TRBJ1-3, with D possibly matching TRBD1 (5 bases). This CDR3 is built from 13 residues. The germline CDR1 and CDR2 sequences are GTSNPN and SVGIG (reference sequence). Trimming pared 2 bases from V and 0 bases from J, leaving 5 bases between. In nucleotides, the CDR3 is TGTGCCTGGAGTAGGGGCTCTGGAAACACCATATATTTT. Its protein is CAWSRGSGNTIYF.

The chain combines TRBV5-6 with TRBJ1-4, with 9 bases identical to TRBD1. Looked up from germline, CDR1 is SGHDT and CDR2 is YYEEEE. The CDR3 runs 16 residues. The J segment lost 5 bases and the V segment lost 4 bases, leaving 9 bases of the junction unmatched. The CDR3 sequence is CASSLRPGQGNEKLFF. The CDR3 nucleotides are TGTGCCAGCAGCCTCCGACCGGGACAGGGAAATGAAAAACTGTTTTTT.

The gene calls are TRBV12-5 and TRBJ2-7, with D uncertain. CDR3 length equals 16 residues. Germline loops: CDR1 LGHNT, CDR2 FRNRAP. V was trimmed by 2 bases and J by 7 bases, leaving 21 bases between them. In nucleotides, the CDR3 is TGTGCTAGTGGTTTGCCTGTGTACCAGGAACTGAAAGAGCAGTACTTC. It encodes CASGLPVYQELKEQYF. Full variable domain (rest looked up from reference TRBV12-5 and TRBJ2-7): DARVTQTPRHKVTEMGQEVTMRCQPILGHNTVFWYRQTMMQGLELLAYFRNRAPLDDSGMPKDRFSAEMPDATLATLKIQPSEPRDSAVYFCASGLPVYQELKEQYFGPGTRLTVT.

Regarding this clone: Other nucleotide sequences from this sample produce the same CDR3. The rearrangement uses TRBV7-2 and TRBJ1-1, with D possibly being TRBD1 (5 bases). Deletions cut 5 bases from V and 1 base from J, with 8 bases between. The CDR3 totals 13 residues. CDR1 is SGHTA, CDR2 FQGNSA, per germline. The chain's CDR3 is CASSTDRNTEAFF. The DNA of the CDR3 is TGTGCCAGCAGCACAGACAGGAACACTGAAGCTTTCTTT.

Of note for this clone: In the same sample, other DNA sequences code for this CDR3. The chain recombines TRBV28 with TRBJ2-4; D is uncertain. The CDR3 is 14 amino acids. Germline V lookup: CDR1 MDHEN, CDR2 SYDVKM. Between the trimmed V and J ends, which lost 5 bases and 6 bases, there was a span of 14 bases. The CDR3 sequence: CASSLGQAGNIQYF. The CDR3 region has the DNA TGTGCCAGCAGTCTTGGCCAGGCTGGAAACATTCAGTACTTC.

The rearrangement uses TRBV5-1 and TRBJ2-7; no clear D gene. The V and J ends lost 0 bases and 3 bases respectively, with 16 bases between them. The CDR3 extends over 16 amino acids. Germline V lookup: CDR1 SGHRS, CDR2 YFSETQ. The CDR3 is CASSLATSTGYYEQYF. The CDR3 nucleotides are TGCGCCAGCAGCTTGGCGACGTCAACGGGTTACTACGAGCAGTACTTC.

V and J are TRBV6-5 and TRBJ1-4; possible D gene TRBD1, 5 bases. The V gene's germline CDR1 is MNHEY and CDR2 SVGAGI. V lost 8 bases to trimming and J lost 8 bases, with 15 bases between them. The CDR3 covers 13 residues. CDR3 sequence reads: CASGPGGYEKLFF. DNA of the CDR3: TGTGCCAGCGGGCCTGGGGGGTACGAAAAACTGTTTTTT.

This clone was seen a handful of times. The rearrangement joins TRBV9 to TRBJ2-1, with 8 bases lining up with TRBD2. The germline CDR1 and CDR2 sequences are SGDLS and YYNGEE. This CDR3 is 12 amino acids long. V gave up 4 bases and J gave up 7 bases; unmatched junction bases: 1. Here the CDR3 DNA reads TGTGCCAGCAGCTCTAGCGGGAATGAGCAGTTCTTC. Its protein is CASSSSGNEQFF.

The CDR3 spells CASSYGQGLNQPQHF. In DNA form, the CDR3 reads TGTGCCAGCAGCTACGGACAGGGACTCAATCAGCCCCAGCATTTT. This chain connects TRBV11-2 to TRBJ1-5; 8 bases match TRBD1. Germline V gene lookup returns CDR1 SGHAT and CDR2 FQNNGV. The CDR3 loop spans 15 amino acids. J lost 3 bases, V lost 4 bases, and 5 bases had no gene match.

This chain links TRBV9 with TRBJ2-7; TRBD1 agrees at 11 bases. CDR3 length equals 15 residues. The V gene's germline CDR1 is SGDLS and CDR2 YYNGEE. The ends lost 2 bases at V and 3 bases at J; junction bases unmatched: 4. The DNA for the CDR3 is TGTGCCAGCAGCGTCGGGACAGGGGGGGTCTACGAGCAGTACTTC. Translating gives CASSVGTGGVYEQYF.